This T cell receptor (beta chain) was identified in a study of blood T cells in healthy people across ages. This clonotype has a handful of counts. Its target is not known. A minimum of 7 million PBMCs was isolated per sample. The CDR3 contains 14 residues. Germline V gene data show CDR1 as SQVTM and CDR2 as ANQGSEA. Trimming took 6 bases from V and 6 from J, leaving 19 bases between them. Using a J-beta primer mix together with a sample-barcoded 5' primer, a second PCR was run for roughly 6 to 11 cycles. Carrying 12 random nucleotides, a template-switch adaptor labeled each individual cDNA molecule. TCRdb processed the 5' RACE reads anew with MiXCR; each CDR3 protein has one entry. The table includes 650,000 to 950,000 distinct CDR3 sequences, approximately 44% detected once. Whole-study results and caveats: A roughly linear fall in TCR beta diversity per million T cells was seen with increasing age.

The chain has TRBV29-1 and TRBJ2-3; the D call may be TRBD1 or TRBD2 (6 bases each). The specimen was blood. This receptor was obtained from a man between 60 and 75 years old in good health. The CDR3 loop is CSVHTSSGADTQYF. The CDR3 DNA sequence: TGCAGCGTCCACACCTCATCGGGGGCCGATACGCAGTATTTT.